Below, 5 T cell receptor beta chains from the same sample are listed, as sequenced in a study of vaccination and CD4 T cells after COVID-19. These TCRs' antigens remain unknown. The time point is: late sampling 161 to 241 days after vaccination in three convalescent patients. Treatment indicated: approximately nine-day PBMC culture with coronavirus spike peptide pools or control peptides (ViraFEST assay). Oncomine TCR Beta short-read sequencing was applied to DNA from cultured CD4+ T cells. TCRdb reprocessed the PCR reads via MiXCR and lists one record per CDR3 protein. This sample has tens of thousands of distinct CDR3 sequences, with 30% to 45% found just once. The input for sequencing was CD4+ T cells from blood, cultured in vitro, taken about 7 months after SARS-CoV-2 vaccination. Source of these receptors: a human donor who had recovered from COVID-19.

J is TRBJ2-7 and V is TRBV6-1; TRBD2 matches at 13 bases. The CDR3 sequence is 16 residues long. CDR1 MNHNS and CDR2 SASEGT come from the germline V gene. V dropped 4 bases and J dropped 4; count of bases not matched to a gene: 7. CDR3 bases: TGTGCCAGCAGTGGACGGACTAGCGGGAGAATATACGAGCAGTACTTC. As protein: CASSGRTSGRIYEQYF.

This chain joins TRBV4-1 and TRBJ2-5; no reliable D call. The V gene's germline CDR1 is MGHRA and CDR2 YSYEKL. This CDR3 spans 13 amino acids. Trimming left V 4 bases short and J 5 bases short, with 11 bases between. CDR3 region: CASSRVVGETQYF. DNA for the CDR3: TGCGCCAGCAGCCGTGTGGTGGGTGAGACCCAGTACTTC.

The rearrangement joins TRBV7-9 to TRBJ1-6; possible D gene TRBD1, 6 bases. CDR3 length equals 16 residues. Germline V lookup: CDR1 SEHNR, CDR2 FQNEAQ (reference sequence). The germline V and J ends were trimmed by 5 bases and 7 bases, with 18 bases remaining between them. In nucleotides, the CDR3 is TGTGCCAGCAGCACCGATACCACAGGGTTCAATTCACCCCTCCACTTT. It yields the protein CASSTDTTGFNSPLHF.

V is TRBV24-1 and J is TRBJ2-1; D possibly matches TRBD1 or TRBD2 (7 bases each). CDR1 and CDR2 from the germline V gene are KGHDR and SFDVKD. The germline V and J ends were trimmed by 4 bases and 3 bases, with 15 bases remaining between them. This CDR3 spans 16 amino acids. The CDR3 sequence: CATSEESGGDYNEQFF. CDR3 coding DNA: TGTGCCACCAGTGAGGAGTCAGGGGGGGACTACAATGAGCAGTTCTTC.

CDR3 in amino acids: CASIPGQGETQYF. The CDR3 DNA reads TGTGCCAGCATCCCCGGGCAGGGCGAGACCCAGTACTTC. The chain employs TRBV25-1 and TRBJ2-5; D is perhaps TRBD1 (5 bases). Trimming cost V 7 bases and J 5 bases, with 14 bases left between them. The CDR3 length is 13 residues. Germline assignment: CDR1 MGHDK and CDR2 SYGVNS.